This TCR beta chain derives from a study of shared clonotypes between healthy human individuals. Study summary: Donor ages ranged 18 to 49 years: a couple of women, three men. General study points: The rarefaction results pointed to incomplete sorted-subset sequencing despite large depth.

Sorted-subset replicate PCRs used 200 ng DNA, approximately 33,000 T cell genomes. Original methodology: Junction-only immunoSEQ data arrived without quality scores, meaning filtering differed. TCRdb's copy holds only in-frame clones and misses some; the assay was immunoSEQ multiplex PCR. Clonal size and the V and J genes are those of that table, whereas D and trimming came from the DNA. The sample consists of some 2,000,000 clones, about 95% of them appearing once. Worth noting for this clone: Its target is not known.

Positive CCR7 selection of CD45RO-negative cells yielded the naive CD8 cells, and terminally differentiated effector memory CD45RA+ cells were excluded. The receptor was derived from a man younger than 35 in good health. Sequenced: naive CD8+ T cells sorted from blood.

The CDR3: CASSALSGGETQYF. CDR3 coding DNA: TGTGCCAGCAGTGCTTTGAGTGGGGGAGAGACCCAGTACTTC. The chain carries TRBV2 and TRBJ2-5; possibly TRBD1 or TRBD2 for D (5 bases each). The CDR3 totals 14 residues. Between the trimmed V and J ends, which lost 4 bases and 4 bases, there was a span of 13 bases. Germline V gives CDR1 SNHLY, CDR2 FYNNEI.